The next 25 T cell receptor beta chains were all read from a single sample in a study of cytomegalovirus exposure and HLA in healthy donors. TCRdb's table, derived via immunoSEQ multiplex PCR, lists solely in-frame clones and lacks some. The table lists 55,000 to 75,000 clones, around 93% of them singletons, with roughly 5.2% in the top ten. Input material: PBMCs. These receptors all stem from a man between 18 and 35 years old in good health and CMV-seropositive.

This chain connects TRBV4-1 to TRBJ2-7; the match to TRBD1 covers 8 bases. Germline V gene data show CDR1 as MGHRA and CDR2 as YSYEKL. The CDR3 is 14 amino acids. V shed 4 bases, J shed 4 bases, and the junction held 6 bases outside the gene matches. In DNA, the CDR3 is TGCGCCAGCAGCCCGAGCAGACAGGGGTACGAGCAGTACTTC. Amino acid sequence: CASSPSRQGYEQYF.

The chain carries TRBV15 and TRBJ1-2, with D possibly being TRBD1 (5 bases). V was pared by 1 base and J by 7 bases, with 22 bases between. Germline CDR1 is LNHNV and CDR2 is YYDKDF (reference sequence). The CDR3 length is 17 residues. CDR3 coding DNA: TGTGCCACCAGCAGAGGGGGCTTTGAAGATACCTCGGGTGGCTACACCTTC. It is translated as CATSRGGFEDTSGGYTF.

The V call is TRBV7-2, the J call TRBJ2-7, with TRBD2 identical over 13 bases. Trimming removed 3 bases from V and 5 bases from J; junction bases left unmatched: 1. CDR3 length: 14 residues. Germline assignment: CDR1 SGHTA and CDR2 FQGNSA. CDR3 DNA sequence: TGTGCCAGCAGCTTTACTAGCGGGAGGGACGAGCAGTACTTC. This codes for CASSFTSGRDEQYF.

This rearrangement joins TRBV2 to TRBJ2-5; maybe TRBD2 (5 bases). CDR1 SNHLY and CDR2 FYNNEI come from the germline V gene. V shed 5 bases and J shed 1 base, with 8 bases lying between them. There are 13 residues in the CDR3. The CDR3 DNA reads TGTGCCAGCAGTCGGGATCCCCAAGAGACCCAGTACTTC. It is translated as CASSRDPQETQYF.

V usage is TRBV6-6 and J usage is TRBJ2-3; the match to TRBD2 covers 8 bases. After removal of 2 bases from V and 6 bases from J, the junction contained 10 bases not matched to a gene. The CDR3 is 16 residues long. Germline CDR1 is MNHNY and CDR2 is SVGAGI (reference sequence). Here the CDR3 reads CASSYHSGMSSDTQYF. In nucleotides, the CDR3 is TGTGCCAGCAGTTACCATAGCGGGATGTCTTCGGATACGCAGTATTTT.

The chain combines TRBV28 with TRBJ2-7, with 8 nucleotides matching TRBD1. The CDR3 covers 16 residues. Trimming took 8 bases from V and 0 from J; bases not matched to a gene: 12. CDR1 and CDR2 from the germline V gene are MDHEN and SYDVKM. CDR3 in amino acids: CASEEGPGQASYEQYF. Here the CDR3 DNA reads TGTGCCAGCGAGGAGGGTCCGGGACAGGCCTCCTACGAGCAGTACTTC.

This clone has a handful of counts. The gene calls are TRBV10-1 and TRBJ1-1; D not certain. Germline V lookup: CDR1 WNHNN, CDR2 SYGVQD (reference sequence). V dropped 0 bases and J dropped 6 bases, with 14 bases sitting between them. The CDR3 runs 15 residues. The CDR3 region has the DNA TGCGCCAGCAGTGAGTCGTCAAGGCTGGGCGCTGAAGCTTTCTTT. It translates to CASSESSRLGAEAFF.

The V gene is TRBV5-4, the J gene TRBJ1-4; D remains unclear. Looked up from germline, CDR1 is SGHNT and CDR2 is YYREEE (reference sequence). The CDR3 runs to 13 residues. V lost 7 bases and J 3 bases, leaving 10 bases between the germline ends. CDR3 sequence reads: CASGSRPNEKLFF. CDR3 nucleotide sequence: TGTGCCAGCGGTAGCCGGCCTAATGAAAAACTGTTTTTT.

The chain is built from TRBV10-1 and TRBJ2-1; D not resolved. This CDR3 has 15 residues. V was pared by 3 bases and J by 5 bases, with 14 bases between. Germline-derived CDR1 and CDR2 are WNHNN and SYGVQD (reference sequence). DNA for the CDR3: TGCGCCAGCAGTGACCGATTGGGCTGGAACAATGAGCAGTTCTTC. Translation: CASSDRLGWNNEQFF.

The V call is TRBV7-8, the J call TRBJ1-3; 8 bases match TRBD1. V lost 5 bases to trimming and J lost 8 bases; unmatched junction nucleotides: 8. CDR3 size: 14 residues. In germline, CDR1 is SGHVS, CDR2 FQNEAQ. The CDR3 DNA reads TGTGCCAGCAGCGTCCTCAGGGGGCAGGACACCATATATTTT. Its protein is CASSVLRGQDTIYF. Combining the CDR3 with reference TRBV7-8 and TRBJ1-3 gives the whole variable domain GAGVSQSPRYKVAKRGQDVALRCDPISGHVSLFWYQQALGQGPEFLTYFQNEAQLDKSGLPSDRFFAERPEGSVSTLKIQRTQQEDSAVYLCASSVLRGQDTIYFGEGSWLTVV.

This clone was seen just once. This sequence joins TRBV10-3 and TRBJ2-7; 10 nucleotides align to TRBD1. The V segment lost 10 bases and the J segment 7 bases; nucleotides outside the gene matches: 16. This CDR3 region has 15 residues. Germline V lookup: CDR1 ENHRY, CDR2 SYGVKD. CDR3 sequence: CATAEGDRGTLEQYF. The CDR3 DNA is TGTGCCACCGCCGAGGGGGACAGGGGTACGCTGGAGCAGTACTTC.

The CDR3 DNA is TGTGCCAGCACCTGGCCCCTTAGCAATCAGCCCCAGCATTTT. This encodes CASTWPLSNQPQHF. V gene TRBV28 combines with J gene TRBJ1-5; D not certain. Germline V lookup: CDR1 MDHEN, CDR2 SYDVKM. The germline V and J ends were trimmed by 7 bases and 0 bases, with 10 bases remaining between them. This CDR3 contains 14 residues.

The chain combines TRBV18 with TRBJ1-1; TRBD1 aligns across 9 bases. Germline V lookup: CDR1 KGHSH, CDR2 LQKENI. This CDR3 is 16 amino acids long. J gave up 6 bases and V 6 bases, and 14 bases lay outside the gene matches. The CDR3 region is CASSLVTGTGPPEAFF. In DNA, the CDR3 is TGTGCCAGCTCTCTCGTAACCGGGACAGGGCCGCCTGAAGCTTTCTTT.

This chain connects TRBV7-9 to TRBJ1-4, with D tentatively TRBD1 (6 bases). V dropped 5 bases and J dropped 6 bases, with 13 bases sitting between them. The germline CDR1 and CDR2 sequences are SEHNR and FQNEAQ (reference sequence). This CDR3 is built from 14 residues. CDR3 coding DNA: TGTGCCAGCAGCCCGCGGACAGCTGATGAAAAACTGTTTTTT. It translates to CASSPRTADEKLFF.

The genes are TRBV7-8 and TRBJ2-7; 9 bases map to TRBD2. Germline CDR1 and CDR2: SGHVS and FQNEAQ. The CDR3 length is 18 residues. The ends lost 2 bases at V and 0 bases at J; junction bases unmatched: 11. For the CDR3, the DNA is TGTGCCAGCAGCTTAAATAAGCGGGGGGAAACCCGCTCCTACGAGCAGTACTTC. Protein: CASSLNKRGETRSYEQYF.

V usage is TRBV6-1 and J usage is TRBJ2-5; TRBD2 might be the D (6 bases). The CDR3 has 14 amino acids. In germline, CDR1 is MNHNS, CDR2 SASEGT. Trimming pared 2 bases from V and 1 base from J, leaving 8 bases between. Written as DNA, the CDR3 is TGTGCCAGCAGTGAATTGGGGGGCCAAGAGACCCAGTACTTC. Protein sequence: CASSELGGQETQYF.

The chain links TRBV19 to TRBJ2-3; possibly TRBD2 for D (6 bases). The V gene lost 1 base and the J gene lost 0 bases, with 8 bases spanning the gap. Germline CDR1 reads LNHDA; CDR2 reads SQIVND (reference sequence). This CDR3 contains 15 residues. The CDR3 reads CASSIGGGSTDTQYF. CDR3 coding DNA: TGTGCCAGTAGTATAGGTGGGGGGAGCACAGATACGCAGTATTTT. The full variable domain, its missing parts supplied by reference TRBV19 and TRBJ2-3, is DGGITQSPKYLFRKEGQNVTLSCEQNLNHDAMYWYRQDPGQGLRLIYYSQIVNDFQKGDIAEGYSVSREKKESFPLTVTSAQKNPTAFYLCASSIGGGSTDTQYFGPGTRLTVL.

The rearrangement joins TRBV11-2 to TRBJ2-2; D gene ambiguous. Trimming left V 3 bases short and J 0 bases short, with 11 bases between. Per germline, CDR1 SGHAT and CDR2 FQNNGV. This CDR3 spans 16 amino acids. The CDR3 spells CASSFSSPSNTGELFF. The CDR3 DNA reads as TGTGCCAGCAGCTTTAGTTCACCCTCGAACACCGGGGAGCTGTTTTTT.

This chain uses TRBV5-4 with TRBJ2-2; TRBD2 matches 7 bases. V lost 6 bases and J lost 5; bases outside the gene matches: 13. The length of the CDR3 is 16 residues. CDR1 SGHNT and CDR2 YYREEE come from the germline V gene (reference sequence). The CDR3 spells CASTIAEAGNTGELFF. DNA for the CDR3: TGTGCCAGCACCATAGCGGAAGCGGGGAATACCGGGGAGCTGTTTTTT.

V and J are TRBV7-8 and TRBJ2-3; D might be TRBD2 (6 bases). The CDR3 spans 16 residues. V lost 1 base and J lost 1, with 12 bases in between. Germline assignment: CDR1 SGHVS and CDR2 FQNEAQ. The CDR3 sequence is CASSLGVGGGTDTQYF. Written as DNA, the CDR3 is TGTGCCAGCAGCTTAGGGGTCGGCGGGGGCACAGATACGCAGTATTTT.

The chain employs TRBV28 and TRBJ1-2; no definite D call. Germline assignment: CDR1 MDHEN and CDR2 SYDVKM. Between the trimmed V and J ends, which lost 4 bases and 6 bases, there was a span of 30 bases. This CDR3 has 19 residues. In DNA form, the CDR3 reads TGTGCCAGCAGTTCGCGACCCCACTCCATACGTAACTATGAAGATGGCTACACCTTC. Its translation is CASSSRPHSIRNYEDGYTF.

V and J are TRBV28 and TRBJ1-2; 7 nucleotides agree with TRBD1. Germline V CDR1 and CDR2: MDHEN, SYDVKM. Trimming took 3 bases from V and 5 from J; bases not matched to a gene: 6. The CDR3 spans 14 residues. The DNA of the CDR3 is TGTGCCAGCAGTTTTGTCAGGGGGAGGTATGGCTACACCTTC. Translation gives CASSFVRGRYGYTF.

This chain joins TRBV28 and TRBJ1-2; unclear D gene. The CDR3 has 15 residues. V lost 5 bases, J lost 6 bases, and 19 bases lay in between. Germline-derived CDR1 and CDR2 are MDHEN and SYDVKM. The CDR3 sequence: CASSTPARREDGYTF. The CDR3 nucleotides are TGTGCCAGCAGTACCCCGGCCCGAAGGGAGGATGGCTACACCTTC.

CDR3 DNA: TGTGCCAGCAGCTACGGGGGACGTGGGCCCCAGCATTTT. This sequence encodes CASSYGGRGPQHF. The V and J genes are TRBV11-2 and TRBJ1-5; D possibly corresponds to TRBD1 (5 bases). The V end lost 4 bases, the J end lost 9 bases, and 13 bases lay between the germline ends. The CDR3 runs 13 residues. Germline CDR1 is SGHAT and CDR2 is FQNNGV.

This chain uses TRBV5-1 with TRBJ2-7; 7 bases map to TRBD1. Germline V gives CDR1 SGHRS, CDR2 YFSETQ. Germline trimming cut 0 bases from V and 2 bases from J; bases unmatched to any gene: 2. This CDR3 is 14 amino acids long. The CDR3 region is CASSLGQGPYEQYF. Here the CDR3 DNA reads TGCGCCAGCAGCTTGGGACAGGGCCCCTACGAGCAGTACTTC.